This section outlines one T cell receptor beta chain sequence together with its context. This sample stems from a study of cytomegalovirus exposure and HLA in healthy donors. The PCR was carried out with 60 Vbeta primers and 13 Jbeta primers. The method was immunoSEQ multiplex PCR; TCRdb's version includes in-frame clones alone and lacks a portion of them. Among roughly 56,000 clones listed, about 81% were seen once. The V gene's germline CDR1 is SGHRS and CDR2 YFSETQ. This CDR3 is built from 15 residues. The ends were cut back, 0 bases at V and 8 bases at J, with 15 bases in the middle. This sequence originates from a boy aged 5 to 17 in good health and CMV-seropositive. Material: PBMCs. V is TRBV5-1 and J is TRBJ2-1, with a possible D match to TRBD1 (5 bases). CDR3 sequence: CASSLAAGNNHEQFF. In DNA, the CDR3 is TGCGCCAGCAGCTTGGCCGCAGGGAATAACCATGAGCAGTTCTTC.